This TCR beta chain derives from a study of blood T cell repertoires in COVID-19. Turning to the study itself: PBMCs, B-cell-depleted T cells, or T cells provided the cDNA or gDNA that made up the material.

Only in-frame clones appear in the TCRdb table, and some are missing; sequencing was by immunoSEQ multiplex PCR. The sample yields about 380,000 clones, about 90% seen once. The CDR3 runs 15 residues. CDR1 MNHEY and CDR2 SMNVEV come from the germline V gene (reference sequence). The J segment lost 6 bases and the V segment lost 5 bases, leaving 7 bases of the junction unmatched. This clonotype originated in a man aged 35 to 55 with acute or convalescent COVID-19. Sequencing used peripheral blood. The V call is TRBV27, the J call TRBJ2-7; 13 bases agree with TRBD2. This chain's CDR3 is CASSPGLAGVSEQYF. CDR3 bases: TGTGCCAGCAGTCCCGGACTAGCGGGAGTAAGCGAGCAGTACTTC.